Listed below are T cell receptor beta chains from one sample, sequenced in a study of T cell responses to AZD1222 COVID-19 vaccine. Measured with immunoSEQ multiplex PCR; TCRdb has only the in-frame clones, and not every one. This table holds some 150,000 clones, around 85% found once. Sequencing was performed on peripheral blood, taken on day 0 of MenACWY control vaccination. The receptors were sampled from an adult in good health. Both conserved end residues are part of each CDR3. A D gene is named only where the DNA matches it firmly. Clone size is stated in some rows and not others, as once, few, many or a class when expanded.

13	TRBV7-9	TRBJ2-3	.	.	CASSSLSTDTQYF	TGTGCCAGCAGCTCCCTAAGCACAGATACGCAGTATTTT
16	TRBV5-6	TRBJ2-5	TRBD2	.	CASSSLAGSYQETQYF	TGTGCCAGCAGCTCCCTAGCGGGATCGTACCAAGAGACCCAGTACTTC
13	TRBV18	TRBJ2-5	.	.	CASTGQSKETQYF	TGTGCCAGCACCGGACAGTCCAAAGAGACCCAGTACTTC
15	TRBV5-6	TRBJ2-5	.	.	CASSLAVSIQETQYF	TGTGCCAGCAGCTTGGCCGTCTCGATACAAGAGACCCAGTACTTC
14	TRBV6-2/TRBV6-3	TRBJ2-1	TRBD1	.	CASSYGTANNEQFF	TGTGCCAGCAGTTACGGGACAGCGAATAATGAGCAGTTCTTC
14	TRBV6-2/TRBV6-3	TRBJ1-5	TRBD1	once	CASSRQGGNQPQHF	TGTGCCAGCAGCCGACAGGGGGGCAATCAGCCCCAGCATTTT
17	TRBV19	TRBJ1-1	TRBD1	once	CASSVLQGIRMNTEAFF	TGTGCCAGTAGTGTATTACAGGGGATCCGAATGAACACTGAAGCTTTCTTT
13	TRBV6-5	TRBJ2-3	.	.	CASIQTRTDTQYF	TGTGCCAGCATTCAGACTAGAACAGATACGCAGTATTTT
13	TRBV2	TRBJ2-2	.	.	CASSVTPTGELFF	TGTGCCAGCAGTGTGACTCCCACCGGGGAGCTGTTTTTT
17	TRBV18	TRBJ1-1	.	.	CASSPVEGQCRSTEAFF	TGTGCCAGCTCACCCGTAGAGGGGCAGTGCAGATCCACTGAAGCTTTCTTT
19	TRBV7-9	TRBJ2-7	TRBD1	.	CASSLTPGTGGFSSYEQYF	TGTGCCAGCAGCCTAACGCCCGGGACAGGGGGCTTTAGCTCCTACGAGCAGTACTTC
14	TRBV19	TRBJ1-3	.	few	CASSIGGTGNTIYF	TGTGCCAGTAGTATTGGGGGAACTGGAAACACCATATATTTT
18	TRBV9	TRBJ2-5	TRBD2	once	CASSVGTPSGRARETQYF	TGTGCCAGCAGCGTAGGAACCCCTAGCGGGAGGGCGCGGGAGACCCAGTACTTC
16	TRBV9	TRBJ2-3	.	.	CASSVVGATSTDTQYF	TGTGCCAGCAGCGTAGTAGGAGCAACTAGCACAGATACGCAGTATTTT
13	TRBV12-5	TRBJ2-3	.	.	CASGLFAADTQYF	TGTGCTAGTGGTTTGTTCGCCGCAGATACGCAGTATTTT
15	TRBV4-2	TRBJ2-3	TRBD2	.	CASSQEGGRTDTQYF	TGTGCCAGCAGCCAAGAGGGCGGGAGAACAGATACGCAGTATTTT
15	TRBV29-1	TRBJ1-1	.	.	CSFRGGSAENTEAFF	TGCAGCTTCAGAGGCGGCTCCGCGGAGAACACTGAAGCTTTCTTT
17	TRBV19	TRBJ1-3	.	.	CASSIRGTSFSGNTIYF	TGTGCCAGTAGTATAAGAGGGACCTCTTTCTCTGGAAACACCATATATTTT
13	TRBV25-1	TRBJ1-2	.	.	CASSEYKDYGYTF	TGTGCCAGCAGTGAATATAAGGACTATGGCTACACCTTC
14	TRBV2	TRBJ2-1	.	.	CASSLQGWSNEQFF	TGTGCCAGCAGCCTACAGGGTTGGTCCAATGAGCAGTTCTTC
16	TRBV19	TRBJ2-6	.	.	CASSIAGGSGANVLTF	TGTGCCAGTAGTATTGCAGGGGGGTCTGGGGCCAACGTCCTGACTTTC
17	TRBV4-1	TRBJ2-1	TRBD2	.	CASSQAPGGGARNEQFF	TGCGCCAGCAGCCAAGCCCCCGGCGGGGGGGCCCGCAATGAGCAGTTCTTC
14	TRBV4-1	TRBJ2-1	TRBD2	once	CASSQASGGPEQFF	TGCGCCAGCAGCCAAGCTAGCGGCGGTCCGGAGCAGTTCTTC
14	TRBV5-4	TRBJ1-2	.	.	CASSLEIFGQPVGF	TGTGCCAGCAGCTTGGAAATTTTTGGGCAGCCGGTGGGATTC
16	TRBV28	TRBJ1-6	.	.	CASSFPRAGDNSPLHF	TGTGCCAGCAGTTTCCCTCGAGCCGGGGATAATTCACCCCTCCACTTT
14	TRBV5-1	TRBJ2-5	.	.	CASSLTGARETQYF	TGCGCCAGCAGCCTGACCGGGGCTCGGGAGACCCAGTACTTC
15	TRBV2	TRBJ2-2	TRBD1	.	CASSDTTGATGELFF	TGTGCCAGCAGTGACACGACAGGGGCCACCGGGGAGCTGTTTTTT
13	TRBV28	TRBJ2-1	.	.	CASTAHGVDEQFF	TGTGCCAGCACCGCCCACGGGGTCGATGAGCAGTTCTTC
13	TRBV12-3/TRBV12-4	TRBJ1-2	.	.	CASSPPGGYGYTF	TGTGCCAGCAGTCCCCCGGGGGGCTATGGCTACACCTTC
12	TRBV27	TRBJ2-3	.	.	CASSLQGYTQYF	TGTGCCAGCAGTCTCCAGGGTTATACGCAGTATTTT
14	TRBV7-8	TRBJ1-4	.	.	CATAQGHTNEKLFF	TGTGCCACCGCGCAGGGGCATACTAATGAAAAACTGTTTTTT
14	TRBV5-5	TRBJ2-1	.	few	CASSLGVGYNEQFF	TGTGCCAGCAGCTTAGGGGTAGGCTACAATGAGCAGTTCTTC
12	TRBV6-6	TRBJ1-4	.	once	CAGRYANEKLFF	TGTGCGGGGAGGTACGCCAATGAAAAACTGTTTTTT
20	TRBV24-1	TRBJ2-2	TRBD2	.	CATSDPHGTSGGIGTGELFF	TGTGCCACCAGTGATCCCCACGGGACTAGCGGGGGTATAGGCACCGGGGAGCTGTTTTTT
16	TRBV19	TRBJ1-4	TRBD1	.	CASTRQGLSSNEKLFF	TGTGCCAGTACCAGACAGGGTCTTTCTTCTAATGAAAAACTGTTTTTT